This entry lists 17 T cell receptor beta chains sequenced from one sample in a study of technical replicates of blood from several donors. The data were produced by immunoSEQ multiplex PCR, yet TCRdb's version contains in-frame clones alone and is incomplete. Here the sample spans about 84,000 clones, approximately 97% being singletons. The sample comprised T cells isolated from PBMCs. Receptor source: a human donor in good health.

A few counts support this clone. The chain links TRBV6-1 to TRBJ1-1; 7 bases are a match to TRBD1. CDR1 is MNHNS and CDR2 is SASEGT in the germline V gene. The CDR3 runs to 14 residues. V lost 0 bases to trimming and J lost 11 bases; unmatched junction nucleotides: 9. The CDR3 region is CASSEASGQVRAFF. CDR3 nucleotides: TGTGCCAGCAGTGAAGCGTCAGGACAGGTGAGGGCTTTCTTT.

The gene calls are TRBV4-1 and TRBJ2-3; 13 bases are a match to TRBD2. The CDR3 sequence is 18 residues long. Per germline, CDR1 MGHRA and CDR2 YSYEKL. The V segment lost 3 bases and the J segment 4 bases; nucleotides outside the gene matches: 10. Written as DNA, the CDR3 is TGCGCCAGCAGCCAGCGCGACCGGACTAGCGGGAGCCCAGATACGCAGTATTTT. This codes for CASSQRDRTSGSPDTQYF.

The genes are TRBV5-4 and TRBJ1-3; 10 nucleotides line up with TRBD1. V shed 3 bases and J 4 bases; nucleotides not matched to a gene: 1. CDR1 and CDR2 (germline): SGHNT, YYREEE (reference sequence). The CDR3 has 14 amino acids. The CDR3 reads CASSSGQGGNTIYF. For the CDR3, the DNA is TGTGCCAGCAGCTCGGGACAGGGGGGAAACACCATATATTTT.

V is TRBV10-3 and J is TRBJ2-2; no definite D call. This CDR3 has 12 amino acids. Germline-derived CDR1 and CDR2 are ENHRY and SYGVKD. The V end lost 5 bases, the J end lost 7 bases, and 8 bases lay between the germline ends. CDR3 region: CAISPLFGELFF. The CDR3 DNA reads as TGTGCCATCAGTCCCCTTTTCGGGGAGCTGTTTTTT.

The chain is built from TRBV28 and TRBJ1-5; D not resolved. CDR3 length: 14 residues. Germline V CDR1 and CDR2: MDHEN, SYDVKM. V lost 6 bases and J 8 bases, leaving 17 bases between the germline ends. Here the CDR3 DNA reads TGTGCCAGCAGCACGTTCAGTGGCTCAAAGCCCCAGCATTTT. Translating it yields CASSTFSGSKPQHF.

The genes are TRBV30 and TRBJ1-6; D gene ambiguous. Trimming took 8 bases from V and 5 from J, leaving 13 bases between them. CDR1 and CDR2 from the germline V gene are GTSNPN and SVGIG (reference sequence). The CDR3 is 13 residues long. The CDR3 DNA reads TGTGCCCGCGCCTTCTCTGATAATTCACCCCTCCACTTT. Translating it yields CARAFSDNSPLHF.

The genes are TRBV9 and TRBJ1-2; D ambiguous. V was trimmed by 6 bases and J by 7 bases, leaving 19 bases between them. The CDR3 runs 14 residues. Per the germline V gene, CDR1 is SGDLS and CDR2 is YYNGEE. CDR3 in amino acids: CASISDGRWGGYTF. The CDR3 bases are TGTGCCAGCATCTCCGACGGGAGGTGGGGTGGCTACACCTTC.

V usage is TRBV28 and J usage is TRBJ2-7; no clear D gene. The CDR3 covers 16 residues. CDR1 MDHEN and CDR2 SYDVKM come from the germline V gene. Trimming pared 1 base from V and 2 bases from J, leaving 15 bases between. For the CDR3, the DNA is TGTGCCAGCAGTTTATCAGGTCTAACCCGCCCCTACGAGCAGTACTTC. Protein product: CASSLSGLTRPYEQYF.

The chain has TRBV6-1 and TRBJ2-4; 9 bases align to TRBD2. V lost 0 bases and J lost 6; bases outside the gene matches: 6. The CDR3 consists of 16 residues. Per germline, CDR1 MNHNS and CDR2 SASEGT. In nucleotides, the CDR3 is TGTGCCAGCAGTGAAGCTCTAGCGGGAATGTCAAACATTCAGTACTTC. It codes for CASSEALAGMSNIQYF.

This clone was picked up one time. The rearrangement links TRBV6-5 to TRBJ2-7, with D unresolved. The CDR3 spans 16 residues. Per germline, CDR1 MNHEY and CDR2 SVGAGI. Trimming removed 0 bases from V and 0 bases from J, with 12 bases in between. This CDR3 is CASSYSILRTSYEQYF. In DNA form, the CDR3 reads TGTGCCAGCAGTTACTCGATTCTCAGAACCTCCTACGAGCAGTACTTC.

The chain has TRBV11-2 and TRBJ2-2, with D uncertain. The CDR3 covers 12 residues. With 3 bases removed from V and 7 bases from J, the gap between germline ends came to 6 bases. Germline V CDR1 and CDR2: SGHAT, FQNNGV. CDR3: CASSFQNGELFF. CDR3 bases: TGTGCCAGCAGCTTCCAGAACGGGGAGCTGTTTTTT. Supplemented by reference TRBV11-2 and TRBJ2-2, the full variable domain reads EAGVAQSPRYKIIEKRQSVAFWCNPISGHATLYWYQQILGQGPKLLIQFQNNGVVDDSQLPKDRFSAERLKGVDSTLKIQPAKLEDSAVYLCASSFQNGELFFGEGSRLTVL.

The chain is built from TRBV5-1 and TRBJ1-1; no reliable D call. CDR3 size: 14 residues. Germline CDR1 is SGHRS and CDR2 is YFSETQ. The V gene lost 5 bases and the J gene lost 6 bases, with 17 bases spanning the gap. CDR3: CASRDTDNLSEAFF. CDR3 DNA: TGCGCCAGCAGAGATACAGACAACCTCTCTGAAGCTTTCTTT.

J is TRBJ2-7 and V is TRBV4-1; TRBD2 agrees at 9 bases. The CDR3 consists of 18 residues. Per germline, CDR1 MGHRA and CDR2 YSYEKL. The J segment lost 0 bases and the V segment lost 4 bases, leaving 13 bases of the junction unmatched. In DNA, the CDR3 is TGCGCCAGCAGCCGTCAGTCCGGACTAGCGAAAAGCTCCTACGAGCAGTACTTC. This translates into CASSRQSGLAKSSYEQYF.

The CDR3 is CASRPGTGDEKLFF. The CDR3 nucleotides read TGCGCCAGCAGACCCGGGACAGGGGATGAAAAACTGTTTTTT. The chain has TRBV5-1 and TRBJ1-4, with 10 positions matching TRBD1. The CDR3 runs to 14 residues. J gave up 6 bases and V 5 bases, and 4 bases lay outside the gene matches. Germline values: CDR1 SGHRS, CDR2 YFSETQ.

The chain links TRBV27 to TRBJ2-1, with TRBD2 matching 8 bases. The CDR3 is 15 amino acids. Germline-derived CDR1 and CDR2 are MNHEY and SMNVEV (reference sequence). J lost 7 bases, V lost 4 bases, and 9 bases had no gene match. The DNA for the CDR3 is TGTGCCAGCAGTTCGGGGACTAGTAACTTAAATGAGCAGTTCTTC. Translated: CASSSGTSNLNEQFF.

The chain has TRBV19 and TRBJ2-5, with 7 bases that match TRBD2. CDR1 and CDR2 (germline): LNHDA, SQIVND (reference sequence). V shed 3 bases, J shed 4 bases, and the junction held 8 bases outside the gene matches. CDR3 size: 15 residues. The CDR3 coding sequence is TGTGCCAGTAGTATCAAGCGGGGAGGGAGAGAGACCCAGTACTTC. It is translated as CASSIKRGGRETQYF. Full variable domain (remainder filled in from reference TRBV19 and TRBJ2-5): DGGITQSPKYLFRKEGQNVTLSCEQNLNHDAMYWYRQDPGQGLRLIYYSQIVNDFQKGDIAEGYSVSREKKESFPLTVTSAQKNPTAFYLCASSIKRGGRETQYFGPGTRLLVL.

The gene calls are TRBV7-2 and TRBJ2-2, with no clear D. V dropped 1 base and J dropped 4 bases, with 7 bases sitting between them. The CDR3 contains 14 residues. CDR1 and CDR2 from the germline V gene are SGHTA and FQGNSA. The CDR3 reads CASSLERFTGELFF. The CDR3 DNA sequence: TGTGCCAGCAGCTTAGAGAGGTTCACCGGGGAGCTGTTTTTT.